Shown below are 20 T cell receptor beta chains from a single sample sequenced in a study of OX40 agonist ivuxolimab in advanced cancers. TCRdb's table, derived via immunoSEQ multiplex PCR, lists solely in-frame clones and lacks some. Here the sample spans roughly 50,000 clones, 80% to 85% being singletons. The sample was CD4+ or CD8+ T cells sorted from blood, taken in a trial of the OX40 agonist ivuxolimab. The receptor set was obtained from an adult with an advanced solid tumor such as melanoma, head and neck, liver or kidney cancer.

The chain uses TRBV7-9 and TRBJ1-5, with TRBD1 identical over 7 bases. The CDR3 has 13 residues. Trimming cost V 4 bases and J 4 bases; bases outside gene matches: 1. Germline loops: CDR1 SEHNR, CDR2 FQNEAQ (reference sequence). CDR3 residues: CASSWGQNQPQHF. CDR3 bases: TGTGCCAGCAGCTGGGGACAGAATCAGCCCCAGCATTTT.

This clone turned up a few times. The chain employs TRBV2 and TRBJ1-2, with D maybe TRBD1 (5 bases). V was trimmed by 2 bases and J by 7 bases, leaving 8 bases between them. CDR1 and CDR2 (germline): SNHLY, FYNNEI. The CDR3 spans 12 residues. CDR3 in DNA: TGTGCCAGCAGTGAACAGGGCGGTGGCTACACCTTC. It is translated as CASSEQGGGYTF.

This sequence joins TRBV5-3 and TRBJ2-5; 8 nucleotides match TRBD2. TRBV5-3 is designated an ORF whose function remains uncertain. V gave up 3 bases and J gave up 5 bases; unmatched junction bases: 9. The CDR3 sequence is 15 residues long. CDR3 region: CARSYAGGPGETQYF. The CDR3 region has the DNA TGTGCCAGAAGCTACGCGGGGGGCCCGGGGGAGACCCAGTACTTC.

The rearrangement uses TRBV28 and TRBJ1-4; 8 bases fit TRBD1. Trimming at V came to 4 bases and at J to 8 bases, leaving 9 bases not matched to a gene. Per the germline V gene, CDR1 is MDHEN and CDR2 is SYDVKM. The CDR3 loop spans 15 amino acids. The CDR3 here is CASSYSGTGLEKLFF. Written as DNA, the CDR3 is TGTGCCAGCAGTTACAGCGGGACAGGACTGGAAAAACTGTTTTTT.

This clone occurred once. The chain has TRBV18 and TRBJ1-6, with 9 nucleotides matching TRBD1. Germline assignment: CDR1 KGHSH and CDR2 LQKENI. V trimming: 0 bases; J trimming: 4 bases; junction bases outside the gene matches: 7. The CDR3 runs to 18 residues. This CDR3 is CASSPPGQGVQYNSPLHF. CDR3 nucleotides: TGTGCCAGCTCACCACCGGGACAGGGAGTTCAGTATAATTCACCCCTCCACTTT.

The chain is built from TRBV19 and TRBJ1-1, with 7 bases aligning to TRBD1. V lost 5 bases to trimming and J lost 5 bases; unmatched junction nucleotides: 11. The CDR3 is 15 amino acids. CDR1 and CDR2 (germline): LNHDA, SQIVND (reference sequence). The CDR3 DNA reads TGTGCCAGTAGTCCGAGGCAGGGGGTGGGGACTGAAGCTTTCTTT. Its protein is CASSPRQGVGTEAFF. Complete variable domain (other parts from reference TRBV19 and TRBJ1-1): DGGITQSPKYLFRKEGQNVTLSCEQNLNHDAMYWYRQDPGQGLRLIYYSQIVNDFQKGDIAEGYSVSREKKESFPLTVTSAQKNPTAFYLCASSPRQGVGTEAFFGQGTRLTVV.

This chain links TRBV6-5 with TRBJ2-2, with D uncertain. Germline V lookup: CDR1 MNHEY, CDR2 SVGAGI. This CDR3 region has 11 residues. Trimming cost V 6 bases and J 5 bases, with 4 bases left between them. CDR3 DNA: TGTGCCAGCAGGGAGACCGGGGAGCTGTTTTTT. Its protein is CASRETGELFF.

The chain employs TRBV7-9 and TRBJ2-1; D gene uncertain. V dropped 2 bases and J dropped 5 bases, with 10 bases sitting between them. Germline V gene lookup returns CDR1 SEHNR and CDR2 FQNEAQ (reference sequence). The CDR3 runs 14 residues. The CDR3 spells CASSLNPLNNEQFF. CDR3 DNA sequence: TGTGCCAGCAGCTTAAATCCGTTAAACAATGAGCAGTTCTTC.

V is TRBV9 and J is TRBJ1-1; 7 bases match TRBD1. The germline V gene encodes CDR1 SGDLS and CDR2 YYNGEE. The CDR3 runs to 14 residues. J was trimmed by 6 bases and V by 0 bases; bases with no gene match: 5. CDR3 in amino acids: CASSVGQGWAEAFF. The CDR3 region has the DNA TGTGCCAGCAGCGTAGGACAGGGTTGGGCTGAAGCTTTCTTT.

CDR3 in amino acids: CSASGGFEQFF. In DNA, the CDR3 is TGCAGTGCTAGTGGGGGGTTTGAGCAGTTCTTC. V and J are TRBV20-1 and TRBJ2-1; the D gene is possibly TRBD2 (6 bases). Germline V gene sequence: CDR1 DFQATT, CDR2 SNEGSKA (reference sequence). The CDR3 consists of 11 residues. Between the trimmed V and J ends, which lost 3 bases and 9 bases, there was a span of 9 bases.

This chain joins TRBV7-2 and TRBJ2-5; TRBD2 matches 8 bases. The germline V gene encodes CDR1 SGHTA and CDR2 FQGNSA. Trimming at V came to 1 base and at J to 5 bases, leaving 9 bases not matched to a gene. The CDR3 has 16 amino acids. In DNA, the CDR3 is TGTGCCAGCAGCTTAGAATCTGCGGGGGGCCGGGAGACCCAGTACTTC. This encodes CASSLESAGGRETQYF.

The V and J genes are TRBV4-2 and TRBJ1-1; D is unresolved. Trimming cost V 1 base and J 1 base, with 13 bases left between them. Germline-derived CDR1 and CDR2 are LGHNA and YNFKEQ. The CDR3 has 16 amino acids. The CDR3 reads CASSQGYGGKNTEAFF. CDR3 DNA sequence: TGTGCCAGCAGCCAAGGCTATGGAGGGAAGAACACTGAAGCTTTCTTT.

The genes are TRBV19 and TRBJ1-1, with D unresolved. The CDR3 runs 13 residues. V shed 7 bases and J shed 5 bases, with 14 bases lying between them. CDR1 is LNHDA, CDR2 SQIVND, per germline (reference sequence). CDR3 loop: CASNLPPGTEAFF. CDR3 in DNA: TGTGCCAGTAACCTACCTCCTGGGACTGAAGCTTTCTTT.

V and J are TRBV5-4 and TRBJ1-1, with a possible D match to TRBD1 (5 bases). CDR1 and CDR2 (germline): SGHNT, YYREEE (reference sequence). There are 13 residues in the CDR3. V lost 1 base and J 5 bases, leaving 9 bases between the germline ends. This CDR3 reads CASSLLGGTEAFF. The CDR3 DNA reads TGTGCCAGCAGCTTGCTTGGGGGTACTGAAGCTTTCTTT. The full variable domain, rest sourced from reference TRBV5-4 and TRBJ1-1, is ETGVTQSPTHLIKTRGQQVTLRCSSQSGHNTVSWYQQALGQGPQFIFQYYREEENGRGNFPPRFSGLQFPNYSSELNVNALELDDSALYLCASSLLGGTEAFFGQGTRLTVV.

The chain couples TRBV5-1 to TRBJ2-5, with TRBD2 as a possible D gene (7 bases). CDR3 size: 14 residues. CDR1 is SGHRS and CDR2 is YFSETQ in the germline V gene. V lost 4 bases to trimming and J lost 4 bases, with 14 bases between them. CDR3 nucleotide sequence: TGCGCCAGCAGCCGGGGGCCGGGGGGAGAGACCCAGTACTTC. This gives the protein CASSRGPGGETQYF.

The chain carries TRBV19 and TRBJ1-1; tentative D call: TRBD1 (6 bases). The V end was cut by 6 bases, the J end by 2 bases, with 25 bases between. Germline assignment: CDR1 LNHDA and CDR2 SQIVND (reference sequence). This CDR3 comprises 18 residues. Written as DNA, the CDR3 is TGTGCCAGTAGCCTTTTCTCGGGGTCCCGGGACATCAACACTGAAGCTTTCTTT. This sequence encodes CASSLFSGSRDINTEAFF.

The V call is TRBV5-4, the J call TRBJ2-6; D is unresolved. The CDR3 covers 15 residues. Per the germline V gene, CDR1 is SGHNT and CDR2 is YYREEE (reference sequence). V dropped 7 bases and J dropped 5 bases, with 16 bases sitting between them. The CDR3 DNA is TGTGCCAGCTTGGGGTGCAATAGTCGGGCCAACGTCCTGACTTTC. This codes for CASLGCNSRANVLTF. Filled out from reference TRBV5-4 and TRBJ2-6, the complete variable domain reads ETGVTQSPTHLIKTRGQQVTLRCSSQSGHNTVSWYQQALGQGPQFIFQYYREEENGRGNFPPRFSGLQFPNYSSELNVNALELDDSALYLCASLGCNSRANVLTFGAGSRLTVL.

The gene calls are TRBV9 and TRBJ2-4; tentative D call: TRBD2 (6 bases). The CDR3 length is 15 residues. V dropped 0 bases and J dropped 7 bases, with 14 bases sitting between them. Germline V lookup: CDR1 SGDLS, CDR2 YYNGEE. The CDR3 DNA is TGTGCCAGCAGCGTAGGTAGGGACTCGAGTAACATTCAGTACTTC. Amino acids: CASSVGRDSSNIQYF.

The chain uses TRBV19 and TRBJ1-5, with no clear D. The germline V and J ends were trimmed by 4 bases and 0 bases, with 7 bases remaining between them. This CDR3 has 14 residues. Per germline, CDR1 LNHDA and CDR2 SQIVND (reference sequence). The CDR3 is CASSREYSNQPQHF. CDR3 DNA: TGTGCCAGTAGTAGGGAGTATAGCAATCAGCCCCAGCATTTT.

V is TRBV6-6 and J is TRBJ1-1, with no clear D. The CDR3 has 14 amino acids. Trimming left V 2 bases short and J 10 bases short, with 17 bases between. Germline lookup yields CDR1 MNHNY and CDR2 SVGAGI (reference sequence). In nucleotides, the CDR3 is TGTGCCAGCAGTTACCAGGTCGGCCCTGGGAGAGCTTTCTTT. Translating gives CASSYQVGPGRAFF.